A selection of T cell receptor beta chains follows, all from one sample in a study of blood T cells in healthy people across ages. TCRdb re-analysed the 5' RACE reads in MiXCR, keeping a single row per CDR3 protein. The sample lists 1.5 million to 1.9 million distinct CDR3 sequences, under 55% occurring once. Sequencing was done on a sample of blood. These receptors originate from a woman aged 18-30 years in good health. Each CDR3 is given without its conserved first and last residue. The D gene is left open where the match is weak.

TRBV7-3,.,ASSLVPRYTGELF
TRBV6-2/TRBV6-3,TRBD2,ASSYCSGSCEQY
TRBV7-9,TRBD1,ASSPNRGHLNTQY
TRBV10-3,.,AISESWSEQF
TRBV20-1,.,SAGTGTTTTNEKLF
TRBV27,TRBD2,ASSPELARQETQY
TRBV20-1,TRBD2,SAPLSGGAVETQY
TRBV20-1,TRBD1,SAERQGRNNEKLF
TRBV7-9,.,ASSPSSGGPYNEQF
TRBV5-5,.,ASSSTAGEQF
TRBV29-1,.,SWAAGDYTDTQY
TRBV4-3,TRBD2,ASSQGGPGGVETQY
TRBV7-9,TRBD2,ASSFTTSGEQY
TRBV20-1,TRBD2,SVSRGVSYNEQF
TRBV9,.,ASSSTPGETQY
TRBV5-1,TRBD1,ASSSAPGQVIREQF
TRBV7-6,.,ASSLDGGPNEQY
TRBV7-8,.,ASSLEYRQYEKLF
TRBV12-3/TRBV12-4,.,ASSLLSQTGTEAF
TRBV11-3,.,ASSLERTNEQF
TRBV7-8,TRBD2,ASSLSGTRYNEQF
TRBV25-1,.,ASSEHLEETQY
TRBV18,TRBD2,ASSPGLAGEEPQY
TRBV11-2,TRBD1,ASSFRGQGYGYT
TRBV19,TRBD1,AGQPWDRGRTDTQY
TRBV7-2,TRBD1,ASSLAGSRGLSTDTQY
TRBV11-2,TRBD2,ASSLNSGVYSYEQY
TRBV5-1,.,ASSAGDGSFSTDTQY
TRBV15,.,ATSRDRADTQY
TRBV7-8,.,ASSLDQAQPQH
TRBV11-2,.,ASPSAYTGELF
TRBV7-6,TRBD2,ASSQSGRVYEQY
TRBV6-5,.,ASSYSPVAYEQY
TRBV27,TRBD2,ASSFSGRNTLYNEQF
TRBV6-5,TRBD1,ASGTGQPQH
TRBV7-2,.,ASRTQADTQY
TRBV2,TRBD2,ASNGREAVYNEQF
TRBV15,TRBD2,ATSSGAGGANEQF
TRBV12-3/TRBV12-4,.,ASSPRTGEPVDTQY
TRBV12-3/TRBV12-4,.,ASSLAVLAIYDEQY
TRBV15,.,ATSRVPVGNQPQH